This TCR beta chain was found in a study of Ad26.COV2.S vaccination and SARS-CoV-2 variants. Assay: immunoSEQ multiplex PCR; the TCRdb copy retains only in-frame clones and omits some. Of a few hundred thousand clones in the sample, around 92% were seen once. The treatment: roughly 20 received Ad26.COV2.S at low or high dose, single or two shots; roughly five received placebo; per-sample allocation not given. Collection of the samples took place on day 63 after the first injection of vaccine or placebo. Expression of Wuhan-strain SARS-CoV-2 spike came from the Ad26 vector that formed the vaccine. This CDR3 region has 15 residues. Germline V gene data show CDR1 as SGDLS and CDR2 as YYNGEE. Trimming took 2 bases from V and 4 from J, leaving 15 bases between them. This clone was found once. The same CDR3 is also encoded by other DNA sequences in this sample.

The starting material was peripheral blood, obtained in a trial of Ad26.COV2.S vaccine versus placebo. The TCR originated in a person aged 18 to 59 who received the Ad26.COV2.S COVID-19 vaccine or a placebo. V is TRBV9 and J is TRBJ1-2, with D possibly TRBD1 on 5 matching bases. As DNA, the CDR3 is TGTGCCAGCAGCGTTTCTAGTGGGGGGACCTATGGCTACACCTTC. Its protein product is CASSVSSGGTYGYTF.